The present T cell receptor (beta chain) was sequenced within a study of shared clonotypes between healthy human individuals. Study information: Per-donor plates numbered three CD4 naive, three CD4 memory, two CD8 naive and one CD8 memory. Study outcomes and limitations: Generally, estimated richness proved larger in naive subsets than it did in memory subsets. Among donors, sharing of clonotypes was expected to be affected by sequencing depth.

In the original workflow: Junction-only immunoSEQ sequences carried no quality scores, so filtering differed. Produced via immunoSEQ multiplex PCR; TCRdb's table is partial and in-frame only. The DNA was the basis for D and trimming; V, J and clone size are from that table. The repertoire holds about 1 million clones, with 60% to 80% as singletons. Of note for this clone: What it recognizes is unknown.

Specimen: memory CD4+ T cells sorted from blood. Subset in this sample: CD45RA-negative fraction. The source is a man aged 18 to 30 in good health.

The CDR3 here is CASSPASPYNEQFF. CDR3 DNA sequence: TGCGCCAGCAGCCCCGCCAGTCCCTACAATGAGCAGTTCTTC. The genes are TRBV5-1 and TRBJ2-1; no definite D call. V was clipped by 4 bases and J by 2 bases, with 10 bases between them. This CDR3 spans 14 amino acids. Germline CDR1 and CDR2: SGHRS and YFSETQ.